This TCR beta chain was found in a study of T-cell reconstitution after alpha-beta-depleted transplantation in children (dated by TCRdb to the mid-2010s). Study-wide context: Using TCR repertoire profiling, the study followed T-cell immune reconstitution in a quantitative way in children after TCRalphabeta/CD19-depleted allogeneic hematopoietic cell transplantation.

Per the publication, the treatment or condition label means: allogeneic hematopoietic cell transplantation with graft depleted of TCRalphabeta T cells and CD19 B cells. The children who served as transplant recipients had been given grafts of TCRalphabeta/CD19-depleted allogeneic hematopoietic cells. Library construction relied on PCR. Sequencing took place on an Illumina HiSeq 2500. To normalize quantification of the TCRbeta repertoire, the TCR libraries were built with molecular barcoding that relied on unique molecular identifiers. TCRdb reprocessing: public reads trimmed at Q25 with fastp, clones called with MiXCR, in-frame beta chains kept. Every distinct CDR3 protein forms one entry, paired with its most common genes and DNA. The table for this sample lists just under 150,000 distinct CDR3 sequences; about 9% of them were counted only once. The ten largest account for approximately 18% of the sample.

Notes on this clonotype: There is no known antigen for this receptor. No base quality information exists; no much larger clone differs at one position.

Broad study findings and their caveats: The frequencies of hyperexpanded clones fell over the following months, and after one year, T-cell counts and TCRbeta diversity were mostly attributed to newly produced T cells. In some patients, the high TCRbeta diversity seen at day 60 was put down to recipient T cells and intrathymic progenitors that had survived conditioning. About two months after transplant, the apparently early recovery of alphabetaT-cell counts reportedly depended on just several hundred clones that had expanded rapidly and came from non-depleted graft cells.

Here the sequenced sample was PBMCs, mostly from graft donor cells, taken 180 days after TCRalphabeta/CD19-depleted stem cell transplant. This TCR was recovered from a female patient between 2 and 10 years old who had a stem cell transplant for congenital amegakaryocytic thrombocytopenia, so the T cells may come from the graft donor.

CDR3 reads: CATSNGLVNTGELFF. The nucleotide sequence is given as TGTGCCACCAGCAATGGACTTGTGAACACCGGGGAGCTGTTTTTT. Recombination connected TRBV15 to TRBJ2-2; TRBD2 is a weak D gene call, 5 bases matching. The CDR3 runs 15 residues from the cysteine to the phenylalanine. The DNA shown is the 45-base CDR3, in frame from base 1. Trimming at the junction amounts to 4 bases on V and 1 base on J, and the germline ends lie 10 bases apart. For CDR1 and CDR2, the germline V gene (reference sequence) lists LNHNV and YYDKDF.